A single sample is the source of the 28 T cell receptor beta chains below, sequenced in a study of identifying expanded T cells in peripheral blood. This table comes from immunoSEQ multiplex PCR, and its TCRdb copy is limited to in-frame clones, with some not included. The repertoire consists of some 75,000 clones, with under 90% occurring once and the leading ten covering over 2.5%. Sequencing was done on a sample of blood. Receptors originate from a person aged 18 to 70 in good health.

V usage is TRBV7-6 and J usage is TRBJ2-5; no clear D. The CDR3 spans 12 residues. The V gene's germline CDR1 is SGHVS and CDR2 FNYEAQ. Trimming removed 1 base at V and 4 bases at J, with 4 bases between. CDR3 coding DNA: TGTGCCAGCAGCTTAGAACGAGAGACCCAGTACTTC. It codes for CASSLERETQYF.

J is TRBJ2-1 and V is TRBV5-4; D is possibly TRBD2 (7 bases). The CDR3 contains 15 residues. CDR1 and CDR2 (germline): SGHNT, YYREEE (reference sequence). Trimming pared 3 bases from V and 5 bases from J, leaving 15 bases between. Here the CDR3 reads CASSSQRGQDNEQFF. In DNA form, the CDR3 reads TGTGCCAGCAGCTCCCAGCGGGGACAAGACAATGAGCAGTTCTTC. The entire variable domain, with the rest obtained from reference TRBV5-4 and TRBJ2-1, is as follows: ETGVTQSPTHLIKTRGQQVTLRCSSQSGHNTVSWYQQALGQGPQFIFQYYREEENGRGNFPPRFSGLQFPNYSSELNVNALELDDSALYLCASSSQRGQDNEQFFGPGTRLTVL.

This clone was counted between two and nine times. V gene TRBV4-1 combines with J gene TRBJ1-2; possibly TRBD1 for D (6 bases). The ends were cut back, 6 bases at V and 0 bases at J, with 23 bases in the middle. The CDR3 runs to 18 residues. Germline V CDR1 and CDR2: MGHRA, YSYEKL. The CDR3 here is CASSQTGTTTYTNYGYTF. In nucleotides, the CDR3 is TGCGCCAGCAGTCAAACAGGGACTACAACCTATACTAACTATGGCTACACCTTC.

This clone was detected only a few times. The CDR3 here is CASSGAGVGSYYYGYTF. The CDR3 DNA is TGTGCCAGCAGTGGGGCAGGGGTAGGAAGTTATTACTATGGCTACACCTTC. The chain recombines TRBV28 with TRBJ1-2, with D perhaps matching TRBD1 (6 bases). V was clipped by 5 bases and J by 3 bases, with 22 bases between them. From germline, CDR1 is MDHEN and CDR2 SYDVKM. The CDR3 extends over 17 amino acids.

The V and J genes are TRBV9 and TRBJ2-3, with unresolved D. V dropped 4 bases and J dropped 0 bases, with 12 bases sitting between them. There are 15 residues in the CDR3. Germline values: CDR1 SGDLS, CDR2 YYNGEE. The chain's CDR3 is CASSTLVSSTDTQYF. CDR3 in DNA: TGTGCCAGCAGCACCTTAGTTTCCAGCACAGATACGCAGTATTTT.

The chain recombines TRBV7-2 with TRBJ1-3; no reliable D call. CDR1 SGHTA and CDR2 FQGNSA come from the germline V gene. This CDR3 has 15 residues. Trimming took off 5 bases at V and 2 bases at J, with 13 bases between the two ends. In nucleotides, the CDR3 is TGTGCCAGCAGCGGTTCACGAACAACTGGAAACACCATATATTTT. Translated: CASSGSRTTGNTIYF.

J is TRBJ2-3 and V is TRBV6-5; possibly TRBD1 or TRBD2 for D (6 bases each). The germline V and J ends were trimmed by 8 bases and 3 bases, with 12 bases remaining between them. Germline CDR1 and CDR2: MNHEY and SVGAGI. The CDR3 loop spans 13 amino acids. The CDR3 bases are TGTGCCAGCGGGGGGCAAGTTACAGATACGCAGTATTTT. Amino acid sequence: CASGGQVTDTQYF.

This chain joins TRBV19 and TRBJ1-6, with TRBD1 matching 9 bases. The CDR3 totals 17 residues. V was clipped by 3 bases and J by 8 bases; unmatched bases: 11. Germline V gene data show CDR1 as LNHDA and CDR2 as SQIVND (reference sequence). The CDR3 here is CASSIAAADRGDSPLHF. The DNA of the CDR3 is TGTGCCAGTAGTATCGCCGCGGCGGACAGGGGTGATTCACCCCTCCACTTT.

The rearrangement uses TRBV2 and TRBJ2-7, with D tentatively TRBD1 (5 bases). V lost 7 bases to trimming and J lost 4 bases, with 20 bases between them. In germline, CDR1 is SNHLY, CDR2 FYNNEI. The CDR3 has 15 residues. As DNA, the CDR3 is TGTGCCAGCACCCCAATGGTAGGGGCCGAGTACGAGCAGTACTTC. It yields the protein CASTPMVGAEYEQYF.

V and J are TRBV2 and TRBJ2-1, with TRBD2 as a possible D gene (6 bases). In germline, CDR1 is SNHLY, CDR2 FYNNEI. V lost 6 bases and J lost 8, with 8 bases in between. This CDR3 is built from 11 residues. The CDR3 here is CASSRDYEQFF. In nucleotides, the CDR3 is TGTGCCAGCAGCAGGGACTATGAGCAGTTCTTC.

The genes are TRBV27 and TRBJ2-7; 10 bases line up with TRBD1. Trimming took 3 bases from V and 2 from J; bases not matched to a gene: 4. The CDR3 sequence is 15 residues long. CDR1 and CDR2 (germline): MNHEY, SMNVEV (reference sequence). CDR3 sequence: CASSFGQGGPYEQYF. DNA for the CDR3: TGTGCCAGCAGTTTCGGACAGGGGGGTCCCTACGAGCAGTACTTC.

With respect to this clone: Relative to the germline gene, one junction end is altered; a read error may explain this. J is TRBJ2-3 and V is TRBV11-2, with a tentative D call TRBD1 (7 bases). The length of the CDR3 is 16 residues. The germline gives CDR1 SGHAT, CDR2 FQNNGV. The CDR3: CASSLGGGRVTDTQYF. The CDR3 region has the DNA TGTGCTAGCAGCTTAGGAGGGGGCAGGGTGACAGATACGCAGTATTTT.

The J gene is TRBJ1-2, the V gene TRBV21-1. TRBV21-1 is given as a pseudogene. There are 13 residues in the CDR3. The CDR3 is CASSRRSVYGYTF. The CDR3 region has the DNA TGTGCCAGCAGCCGACGTTCTGTCTATGGCTACACCTTC.

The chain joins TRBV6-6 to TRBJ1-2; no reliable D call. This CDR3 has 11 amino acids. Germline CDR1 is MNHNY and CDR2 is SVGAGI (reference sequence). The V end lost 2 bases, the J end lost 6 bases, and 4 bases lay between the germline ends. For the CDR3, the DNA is TGTGCCAGCAGTTACGGGGATGGCTACACCTTC. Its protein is CASSYGDGYTF.

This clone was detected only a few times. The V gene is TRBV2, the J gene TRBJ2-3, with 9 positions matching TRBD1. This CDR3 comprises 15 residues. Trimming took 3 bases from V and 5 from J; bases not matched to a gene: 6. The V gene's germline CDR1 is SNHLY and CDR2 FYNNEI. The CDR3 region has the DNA TGTGCCAGCAGTGATACGACAGGGGGGAGAGATACGCAGTATTTT. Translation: CASSDTTGGRDTQYF. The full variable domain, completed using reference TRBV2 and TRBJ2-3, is EPEVTQTPSHQVTQMGQEVILRCVPISNHLYFYWYRQILGQKVEFLVSFYNNEISEKSEIFDDQFSVERPDGSNFTLKIRSTKLEDSAMYFCASSDTTGGRDTQYFGPGTRLTVL.

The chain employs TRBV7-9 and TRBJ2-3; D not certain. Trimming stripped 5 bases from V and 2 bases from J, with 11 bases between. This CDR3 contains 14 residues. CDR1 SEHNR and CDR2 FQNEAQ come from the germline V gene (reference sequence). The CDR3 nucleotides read TGTGCCAGCAGCCTAAGGACCGCCACAGATACGCAGTATTTT. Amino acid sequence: CASSLRTATDTQYF.

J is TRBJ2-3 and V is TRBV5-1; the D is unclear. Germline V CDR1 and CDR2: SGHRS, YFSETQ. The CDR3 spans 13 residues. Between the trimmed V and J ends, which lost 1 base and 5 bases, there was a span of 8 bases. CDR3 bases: TGCGCCAGCAGCTTGTTTATCAGAGATACGCAGTATTTT. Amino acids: CASSLFIRDTQYF.

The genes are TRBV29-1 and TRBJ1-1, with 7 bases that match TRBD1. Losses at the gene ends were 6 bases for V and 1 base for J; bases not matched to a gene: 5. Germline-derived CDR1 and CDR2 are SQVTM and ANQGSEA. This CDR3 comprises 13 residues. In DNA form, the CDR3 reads TGCAGCGTCGCTGACAGGGCGAACACTGAAGCTTTCTTT. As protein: CSVADRANTEAFF. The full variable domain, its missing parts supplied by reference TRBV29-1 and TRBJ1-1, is SAVISQKPSRDICQRGTSLTIQCQVDSQVTMMFWYRQQPGQSLTLIATANQGSEATYESGFVIDKFPISRPNLTFSTLTVSNMSPEDSSIYLCSVADRANTEAFFGQGTRLTVV.

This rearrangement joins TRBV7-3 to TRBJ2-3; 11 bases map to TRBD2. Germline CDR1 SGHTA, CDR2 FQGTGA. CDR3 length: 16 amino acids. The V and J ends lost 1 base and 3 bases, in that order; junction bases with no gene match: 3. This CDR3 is CASSLKTSGETDTQYF. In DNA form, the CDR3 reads TGTGCCAGCAGCTTAAAGACTAGCGGGGAGACAGATACGCAGTATTTT. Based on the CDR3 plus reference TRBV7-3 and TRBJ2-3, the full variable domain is GAGVSQTPSNKVTEKGKYVELRCDPISGHTALYWYRQSLGQGPEFLIYFQGTGAADDSGLPNDRFFAVRPEGSVSTLKIQRTERGDSAVYLCASSLKTSGETDTQYFGPGTRLTVL.

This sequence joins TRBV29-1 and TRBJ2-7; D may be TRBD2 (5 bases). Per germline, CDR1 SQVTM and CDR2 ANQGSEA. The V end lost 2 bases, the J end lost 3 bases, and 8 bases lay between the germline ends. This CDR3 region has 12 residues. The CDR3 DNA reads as TGCAGCGTTGAATTGGCGGGCTACGAGCAGTACTTC. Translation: CSVELAGYEQYF.

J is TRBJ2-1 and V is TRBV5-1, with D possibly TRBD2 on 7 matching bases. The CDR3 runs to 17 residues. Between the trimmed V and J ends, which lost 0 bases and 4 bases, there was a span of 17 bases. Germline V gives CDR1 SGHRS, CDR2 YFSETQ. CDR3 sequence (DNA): TGCGCCAGCAGCTTGGTAGGGGGGACTATTACTTACAATGAGCAGTTCTTC. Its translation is CASSLVGGTITYNEQFF.

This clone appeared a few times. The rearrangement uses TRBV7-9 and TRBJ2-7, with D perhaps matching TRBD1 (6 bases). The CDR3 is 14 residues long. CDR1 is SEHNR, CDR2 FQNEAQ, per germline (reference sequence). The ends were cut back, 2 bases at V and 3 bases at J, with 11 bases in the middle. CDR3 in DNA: TGTGCCAGCAGCTTAAGTCGGGACAACTACGAGCAGTACTTC. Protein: CASSLSRDNYEQYF. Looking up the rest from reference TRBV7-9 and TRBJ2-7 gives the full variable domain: DTGVSQNPRHKITKRGQNVTFRCDPISEHNRLYWYRQTLGQGPEFLTYFQNEAQLEKSRLLSDRFSAERPKGSFSTLEIQRTEQGDSAMYLCASSLSRDNYEQYFGPGTRLTVT.

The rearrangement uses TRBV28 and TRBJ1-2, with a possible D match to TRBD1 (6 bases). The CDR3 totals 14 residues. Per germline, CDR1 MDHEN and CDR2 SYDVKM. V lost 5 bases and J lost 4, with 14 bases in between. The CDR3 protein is CASSISTGFYGYTF. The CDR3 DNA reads TGTGCCAGCAGTATTTCGACAGGTTTCTATGGCTACACCTTC.

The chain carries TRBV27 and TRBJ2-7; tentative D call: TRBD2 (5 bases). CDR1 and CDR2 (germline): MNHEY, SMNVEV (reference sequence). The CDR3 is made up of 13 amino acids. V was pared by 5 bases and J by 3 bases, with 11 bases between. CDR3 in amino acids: CASSPGLYYEQYF. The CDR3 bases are TGTGCCAGCAGTCCAGGACTCTACTACGAGCAGTACTTC.

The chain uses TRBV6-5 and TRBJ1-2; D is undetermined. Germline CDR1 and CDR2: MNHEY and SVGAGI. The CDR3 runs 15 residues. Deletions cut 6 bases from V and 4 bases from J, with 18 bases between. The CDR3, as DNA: TGTGCCAGCAGACCCGGTCCTCTAGAAGGCTATGGCTACACCTTC. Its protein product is CASRPGPLEGYGYTF.

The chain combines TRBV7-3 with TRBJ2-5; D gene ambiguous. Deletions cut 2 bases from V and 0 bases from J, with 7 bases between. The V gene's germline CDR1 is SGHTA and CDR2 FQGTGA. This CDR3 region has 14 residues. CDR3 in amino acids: CASSLSANQETQYF. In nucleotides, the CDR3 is TGTGCCAGCAGCTTATCCGCGAACCAAGAGACCCAGTACTTC.

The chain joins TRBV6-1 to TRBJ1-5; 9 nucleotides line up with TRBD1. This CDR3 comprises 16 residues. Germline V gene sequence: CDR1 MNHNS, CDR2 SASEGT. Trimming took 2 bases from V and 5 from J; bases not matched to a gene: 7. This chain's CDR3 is CASSEFGTGSYQPQHF. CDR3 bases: TGTGCCAGCAGTGAATTCGGGACAGGGTCCTATCAGCCCCAGCATTTT.

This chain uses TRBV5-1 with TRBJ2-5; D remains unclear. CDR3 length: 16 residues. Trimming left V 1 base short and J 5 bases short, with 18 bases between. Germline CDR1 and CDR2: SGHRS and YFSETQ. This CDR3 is CASSLSGSPIVETQYF. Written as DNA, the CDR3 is TGCGCCAGCAGCTTGTCCGGCAGCCCTATTGTGGAGACCCAGTACTTC.